Below, 18 T cell receptor beta chains from the same sample are listed, as sequenced in a study of cytomegalovirus exposure and HLA in healthy donors (dated by TCRdb to 2017 to 2019). Receptors were amplified or captured by the immunoSEQ multiplex PCR assay. For the multiplex PCR, a mixture combining 60 forward primers for TCR Vbeta segments and 13 reverse primers for TCR Jbeta segments was used. The table was pulled from immuneACCESS by TCRdb, which kept in-frame rearrangements only. Such tables lose some clones; where checked, under half of the loss comes from unresolved V genes, and the rest has no known cause. The sample table contains roughly 200,000 clones; only one count was recorded for roughly 83% of them. The ten largest clones add up to about 0.77% of the sample. The sequencing sample was made of PBMCs. Receptor source: a boy between 2 and 10 years old in good health and CMV-seronegative.

The rearrangement joins TRBV27 to TRBJ2-7, with a tentative D call TRBD2 (5 bases). This CDR3 has 13 amino acids. With 5 bases removed from V and 5 bases from J, the gap between germline ends came to 13 bases. Germline CDR1 reads MNHEY; CDR2 reads SMNVEV (reference sequence). CDR3 nucleotides: TGTGCCAGCAGTCCGGACCGGCGGGACGAGCAGTACTTC. This encodes CASSPDRRDEQYF.

This clone appeared a single time. V is TRBV9 and J is TRBJ2-1; 7 bases fit TRBD1. CDR3 size: 15 residues. V lost 3 bases to trimming and J lost 5 bases; unmatched junction nucleotides: 8. Germline lookup yields CDR1 SGDLS and CDR2 YYNGEE. CDR3 sequence (DNA): TGTGCCAGCAGCGCCTTGACAGGGAAGGACAATGAGCAGTTCTTC. Protein sequence: CASSALTGKDNEQFF.

The genes are TRBV25-1 and TRBJ2-7, with D possibly being TRBD2 (7 bases). CDR3 size: 15 residues. Germline loops: CDR1 MGHDK, CDR2 SYGVNS. V shed 1 base and J shed 5 bases, with 15 bases lying between them. The CDR3, as DNA: TGTGCCAGCAGTGAATCGCGGGGGCTTGGGAACGAGCAGTACTTC. Translated, it gives CASSESRGLGNEQYF.

The V gene is TRBV7-9, the J gene TRBJ2-5, with D maybe TRBD1 (6 bases). Trimming stripped 3 bases from V and 1 base from J, with 18 bases between. The CDR3 covers 17 residues. Germline V gene data show CDR1 as SEHNR and CDR2 as FQNEAQ (reference sequence). CDR3 residues: CASSFGWGLAPQETQYF. CDR3 in DNA: TGTGCCAGCAGCTTTGGGTGGGGGCTGGCGCCCCAAGAGACCCAGTACTTC.

This clone was picked up a small number of times. The chain carries TRBV5-1 and TRBJ1-1, with a possible D match to TRBD1 (6 bases). Trimming pared 3 bases from V and 5 bases from J, leaving 14 bases between. This CDR3 is built from 14 residues. Germline assignment: CDR1 SGHRS and CDR2 YFSETQ. The CDR3 region is CASSSPGAETEAFF. As DNA, the CDR3 is TGCGCCAGCAGCTCCCCAGGGGCAGAAACTGAAGCTTTCTTT.

This clone came up a few times. V and J are TRBV6-1 and TRBJ1-1, with TRBD1 as a possible D gene (5 bases). The germline V gene encodes CDR1 MNHNS and CDR2 SASEGT. This CDR3 has 10 amino acids. The germline V and J ends were trimmed by 10 bases and 8 bases, with 11 bases remaining between them. This CDR3 is CATKYREAFF. The DNA for the CDR3 is TGTGCCACCAAATACAGGGAAGCTTTCTTT.

The J gene is TRBJ2-1, the V gene TRBV4-2; 8 bases map to TRBD2. The CDR3 runs to 16 residues. Germline V gene data show CDR1 as LGHNA and CDR2 as YNFKEQ. V gave up 0 bases and J gave up 4 bases; unmatched junction bases: 5. This chain's CDR3 is CASSQDGGGRYNEQFF. The CDR3 DNA sequence: TGTGCCAGCAGCCAAGACGGGGGGGGCAGATACAATGAGCAGTTCTTC.

The chain employs TRBV18 and TRBJ1-2; 7 nucleotides agree with TRBD1. The germline CDR1 and CDR2 sequences are KGHSH and LQKENI. With V trimmed by 6 bases and J by 4 bases, 8 bases remained unmatched. The CDR3 contains 14 residues. The CDR3 DNA reads as TGTGCCAGCTCTTCAATCTGGGACAGCTATGGCTACACCTTC. Translated, it gives CASSSIWDSYGYTF.

This chain connects TRBV6-1 to TRBJ1-5; D is possibly TRBD1 (5 bases). V dropped 7 bases and J dropped 0 bases, with 10 bases sitting between them. The CDR3 is 14 residues long. CDR1 and CDR2 (germline): MNHNS, SASEGT. The DNA for the CDR3 is TGTGCCAGCATATCAGGGTATAGCAATCAGCCCCAGCATTTT. Amino acids: CASISGYSNQPQHF.

The rearrangement joins TRBV11-2 to TRBJ2-1, with 8 bases lining up with TRBD2. Germline CDR1 and CDR2: SGHAT and FQNNGV. This CDR3 has 13 residues. The ends lost 1 base at V and 15 bases at J; junction bases unmatched: 8. The CDR3: CASSLAPWTSRFF. Written as DNA, the CDR3 is TGTGCCAGCAGCTTAGCACCCTGGACTAGCCGGTTCTTC.

The V and J genes are TRBV21-1 and TRBJ1-1. TRBV21-1 is marked as a pseudogene. This CDR3 contains 13 residues. In nucleotides, the CDR3 is TGTGCCAGCAGCTCCCGGATGAGGCCCGAAGCTTTCTTT. Protein product: CASSSRMRPEAFF.

The chain is built from TRBV11-2 and TRBJ2-1; 9 positions match TRBD2. With 6 bases clipped from V and 6 bases from J, the junction kept 9 bases outside the gene matches. The germline CDR1 and CDR2 sequences are SGHAT and FQNNGV. CDR3 length equals 15 residues. The CDR3 DNA follows: TGTGCCAGCAGGTCCATAGCGGGAGTTGGCAATGAGCAGTTCTTC. Translating it yields CASRSIAGVGNEQFF. The full variable domain, in which reference TRBV11-2 and TRBJ2-1 provide the parts outside the CDR3, is EAGVAQSPRYKIIEKRQSVAFWCNPISGHATLYWYQQILGQGPKLLIQFQNNGVVDDSQLPKDRFSAERLKGVDSTLKIQPAKLEDSAVYLCASRSIAGVGNEQFFGPGTRLTVL.

V and J are TRBV19 and TRBJ1-2; a possible D gene is TRBD1 (6 bases). The ends were cut back, 2 bases at V and 8 bases at J, with 18 bases in the middle. This CDR3 has 15 residues. Germline CDR1 reads LNHDA; CDR2 reads SQIVND (reference sequence). This chain's CDR3 is CASSILSSRGRGYTF. The CDR3 region has the DNA TGTGCCAGTAGTATACTGAGTTCCAGGGGTAGAGGCTACACCTTC.

V usage is TRBV30 and J usage is TRBJ1-2; D is possibly TRBD1 (5 bases). Germline V gives CDR1 GTSNPN, CDR2 SVGIG (reference sequence). The V end lost 0 bases, the J end lost 7 bases, and 12 bases lay between the germline ends. The CDR3 length is 13 residues. In nucleotides, the CDR3 is TGTGCCTGGAGTGTACAGGAGGGAGCTGGCTACACCTTC. Encoded protein: CAWSVQEGAGYTF.

In DNA, the CDR3 is TGCGCCAGCAGCCTGCCCACCCTCAACAGGGGCGAGCAGTTCTTC. Translation: CASSLPTLNRGEQFF. This chain uses TRBV4-1 with TRBJ2-1; 7 positions match TRBD1. Germline lookup yields CDR1 MGHRA and CDR2 YSYEKL. V shed 4 bases and J 10 bases; nucleotides not matched to a gene: 13. This CDR3 region has 15 residues.

V and J are TRBV19 and TRBJ1-1, with 7 bases matching TRBD1. The V gene end was trimmed by 5 bases and the J gene end by 1 base; junction bases not matched to a gene: 7. Per the germline V gene, CDR1 is LNHDA and CDR2 is SQIVND (reference sequence). The CDR3 sequence is 15 residues long. Written as DNA, the CDR3 is TGTGCCAGTAGTGCTGGACAGGCTCAGAACACTGAAGCTTTCTTT. It encodes CASSAGQAQNTEAFF.

This sequence joins TRBV7-2 and TRBJ2-7; D uncertain. The CDR3 sequence is 16 residues long. V lost 1 base and J lost 1, with 14 bases in between. CDR1 and CDR2 from the germline V gene are SGHTA and FQGNSA. Written as DNA, the CDR3 is TGTGCCAGCAGCTTAGACTATGGTTATCTGTCCTACGAGCAGTACTTC. It is translated as CASSLDYGYLSYEQYF.

This clone has only one observation. This sequence joins TRBV4-1 and TRBJ2-3, with 10 bases fitting TRBD1. Trimming took 2 bases from V and 6 from J; bases not matched to a gene: 11. Germline CDR1 MGHRA, CDR2 YSYEKL. The CDR3 runs to 17 residues. The CDR3 loop reads CASSQPPAGTGDDTQYF. CDR3 in DNA: TGCGCCAGCAGCCAACCCCCAGCCGGGACAGGGGACGATACGCAGTATTTT.